What follows are 30 T cell receptor beta chains derived from one specimen sequenced in a study of Ad26.COV2.S vaccination and SARS-CoV-2 variants. Some clones are missing from TCRdb's copy, which holds only in-frame ones; the method was immunoSEQ multiplex PCR. Altogether fewer than 600,000 clones are present, roughly nine tenths being singletons, with the ten largest covering 1.5% to 2%. Treatment noted: around 19 received Ad26.COV2.S at low or high dose, single or two shots; 5 received placebo; per-sample allocation not given. Following the first vaccine or placebo injection, samples were taken on day 63. Specimen: peripheral blood, collected in a trial of Ad26.COV2.S vaccine versus placebo. The receptors here all came from a person aged 18-60 years who received the Ad26.COV2.S COVID-19 vaccine or a placebo.

The V and J genes are TRBV4-3 and TRBJ1-2; D is unresolved. Germline CDR1 and CDR2: LGHNA and YSLEER. Trimming removed 0 bases at V and 5 bases at J, with 10 bases between. The CDR3 spans 14 residues. The chain's CDR3 is CASSQDGSFYGYTF. CDR3 sequence (DNA): TGCGCCAGCAGCCAAGATGGGAGTTTTTATGGCTACACCTTC.

The chain couples TRBV5-1 to TRBJ2-1, with D tentatively TRBD2 (5 bases). Trimming cost V 4 bases and J 5 bases, with 13 bases left between them. The CDR3 totals 14 residues. The germline V gene encodes CDR1 SGHRS and CDR2 YFSETQ. The CDR3 region has the DNA TGCGCCAGCAGCCGAGGTAGCGCCAACAATGAGCAGTTCTTC. It specifies CASSRGSANNEQFF.

The CDR3 sequence: CASSQNWDRLYTDTQYF. In DNA, the CDR3 is TGTGCCAGCAGCCAAAATTGGGACAGGTTGTACACAGATACGCAGTATTTT. The chain uses TRBV7-2 and TRBJ2-3, with TRBD1 matching over 8 bases. The CDR3 runs to 17 residues. Per germline, CDR1 SGHTA and CDR2 FQGNSA. V lost 5 bases, J lost 2 bases, and 12 bases stayed unmatched.

This rearrangement joins TRBV28 to TRBJ2-5; TRBD2 might be the D (5 bases). The V gene lost 3 bases and the J gene lost 7 bases, with 12 bases spanning the gap. The germline V gene encodes CDR1 MDHEN and CDR2 SYDVKM. The CDR3 loop spans 13 amino acids. CDR3 DNA: TGTGCCAGCAGTTTGTTCGGGGTGGGGACCCAGTACTTC. It is translated as CASSLFGVGTQYF.

The V and J genes are TRBV18 and TRBJ2-7, with 8 positions matching TRBD2. With 1 base clipped from V and 5 bases from J, the junction kept 10 bases outside the gene matches. Germline lookup yields CDR1 KGHSH and CDR2 LQKENI. This CDR3 contains 16 residues. CDR3 sequence (DNA): TGTGCCAGCTCACCACGGTCGCCGGGGGGGCCCAACGAGCAGTACTTC. It is translated as CASSPRSPGGPNEQYF.

J is TRBJ1-2 and V is TRBV6-6, with TRBD1 identical over 7 bases. V was clipped by 2 bases and J by 3 bases; unmatched bases: 6. CDR1 and CDR2 (germline): MNHNY, SVGAGI (reference sequence). The CDR3 contains 15 residues. For the CDR3, the DNA is TGTGCCAGCAGTTACAAGCAGGGGGGAGACTATGGCTACACCTTC. Encoded protein: CASSYKQGGDYGYTF.

This rearrangement joins TRBV12-2 to TRBJ2-7. TRBV12-2 is a documented pseudogene. This CDR3 region has 17 residues. The CDR3 nucleotides read TGTGCAAGTCGCTTCTCCCGGGGCGGGCAGATTCGCGGCGAGCAGTACTTC. Translating gives CASRFSRGGQIRGEQYF.

The chain is built from TRBV6-5 and TRBJ2-3, with 12 positions matching TRBD1. Trimming took 0 bases from V and 6 from J; bases not matched to a gene: 4. The CDR3 is 16 residues long. Germline V gene lookup returns CDR1 MNHEY and CDR2 SVGAGI. The CDR3 DNA sequence: TGTGCCAGCAGTTACTCGGGGACAGGGGGCTTGGATACGCAGTATTTT. It translates to CASSYSGTGGLDTQYF.

The chain employs TRBV5-8 and TRBJ2-7, with 7 bases matching TRBD2. This CDR3 spans 16 amino acids. Germline lookup yields CDR1 SGHTS and CDR2 YDEGEE. V trimming: 4 bases; J trimming: 2 bases; junction bases outside the gene matches: 12. This CDR3 reads CASSNDRDYRTYEQYF. As DNA, the CDR3 is TGTGCCAGCAGCAACGATCGGGACTACCGTACCTACGAGCAGTACTTC.

The chain couples TRBV6-5 to TRBJ1-6; tentatively, D is TRBD1 (6 bases). The CDR3 is 15 amino acids. Germline CDR1 and CDR2: MNHEY and SVGAGI. With 5 bases removed from V and 5 bases from J, the gap between germline ends came to 13 bases. The CDR3 loop is CASSPTGPNNSPLHF. The DNA of the CDR3 is TGTGCCAGCAGTCCGACAGGCCCGAATAATTCACCCCTCCACTTT.

The chain has TRBV6-5 and TRBJ2-5, with D unclear. Trimming left V 2 bases short and J 1 base short, with 8 bases between. There are 14 residues in the CDR3. In germline, CDR1 is MNHEY, CDR2 SVGAGI. CDR3 sequence reads: CASSYGSLQETQYF. The CDR3 DNA sequence: TGTGCCAGCAGTTACGGCAGCCTCCAAGAGACCCAGTACTTC.

The chain combines TRBV4-2 with TRBJ2-7, with 9 positions matching TRBD1. Per germline, CDR1 LGHNA and CDR2 YNFKEQ. Germline trimming cut 5 bases from V and 2 bases from J; bases unmatched to any gene: 10. The CDR3 totals 16 residues. Here the CDR3 reads CASSNPGQGFPYEQYF. DNA of the CDR3: TGTGCCAGCAGCAACCCGGGACAGGGTTTTCCCTACGAGCAGTACTTC.

The chain joins TRBV11-2 to TRBJ1-1; possible D gene TRBD1, 5 bases. The length of the CDR3 is 14 residues. Trimming removed 5 bases at V and 3 bases at J, with 13 bases between. Per germline, CDR1 SGHAT and CDR2 FQNNGV. The CDR3 reads CASSLTVRDTEAFF. As DNA, the CDR3 is TGTGCCAGCAGCCTGACAGTGAGAGACACTGAAGCTTTCTTT.

The CDR3 sequence: CASSFGTQQPQHF. In DNA form, the CDR3 reads TGTGCCAGCAGTTTCGGGACCCAACAACCCCAGCATTTT. The chain links TRBV28 to TRBJ1-5, with a tentative D call TRBD1 (5 bases). V was trimmed by 3 bases and J by 10 bases, leaving 13 bases between them. The CDR3 sequence is 13 residues long. Germline CDR1 and CDR2: MDHEN and SYDVKM.

This sequence joins TRBV6-5 and TRBJ1-5; D remains ambiguous. Looked up from germline, CDR1 is MNHEY and CDR2 is SVGAGI. The CDR3 loop spans 12 amino acids. Trimming left V 6 bases short and J 7 bases short, with 10 bases between. DNA for the CDR3: TGTGCCAGCAGGACGGGGATCCAGCCCCAGCATTTT. This gives the protein CASRTGIQPQHF.

The chain joins TRBV28 to TRBJ2-1; the D call may be TRBD1 or TRBD2 (6 bases each). The germline V and J ends were trimmed by 3 bases and 9 bases, with 18 bases remaining between them. CDR1 is MDHEN and CDR2 is SYDVKM in the germline V gene. CDR3 length: 15 residues. The CDR3 sequence: CASSLGGSPGVEQFF. The CDR3 DNA reads TGTGCCAGCAGTTTGGGGGGTTCTCCAGGGGTTGAGCAGTTCTTC.

This chain uses TRBV28 with TRBJ1-1; D may be TRBD1 (5 bases). Germline V lookup: CDR1 MDHEN, CDR2 SYDVKM. The CDR3 contains 20 residues. Between the trimmed V and J ends, which lost 2 bases and 2 bases, there was a span of 27 bases. The CDR3 nucleotides read TGTGCCAGCAGTTTACCGGCGTTACTTCTTGGGGCAGAGGGTAACACTGAAGCTTTCTTT. As protein: CASSLPALLLGAEGNTEAFF.

The chain joins TRBV5-1 to TRBJ2-5; TRBD1 matches 7 bases. V shed 2 bases, J shed 5 bases, and the junction held 6 bases outside the gene matches. This CDR3 contains 14 residues. Germline-derived CDR1 and CDR2 are SGHRS and YFSETQ. The CDR3 nucleotides are TGCGCCAGCAGCTTACAGGGGCCTTCCGAGACCCAGTACTTC. Translated, it gives CASSLQGPSETQYF. Variable domain in full (rest from reference TRBV5-1 and TRBJ2-5): KAGVTQTPRYLIKTRGQQVTLSCSPISGHRSVSWYQQTPGQGLQFLFEYFSETQRNKGNFPGRFSGRQFSNSRSEMNVSTLELGDSALYLCASSLQGPSETQYFGPGTRLLVL.

The chain links TRBV27 to TRBJ2-7; 7 bases are a match to TRBD1. The CDR3 covers 15 residues. The V segment lost 4 bases and the J segment 2 bases; nucleotides outside the gene matches: 8. Germline V gene lookup returns CDR1 MNHEY and CDR2 SMNVEV (reference sequence). The CDR3 coding sequence is TGTGCCAGCAGTTCCCGGGACAGCCTAGCCTACGAGCAGTACTTC. This codes for CASSSRDSLAYEQYF.

This sequence joins TRBV4-1 and TRBJ2-1; D is unclear. Germline V gene data show CDR1 as MGHRA and CDR2 as YSYEKL. The V end lost 0 bases, the J end lost 0 bases, and 15 bases lay between the germline ends. CDR3 length: 18 residues. The CDR3 here is CASSQDLRLQSSYNEQFF. Here the CDR3 DNA reads TGCGCCAGCAGCCAAGATTTGAGACTCCAAAGCTCCTACAATGAGCAGTTCTTC.

Only one count was recorded for this clone. Additional DNA sequences in this sample encode the identical CDR3. The chain employs TRBV7-2 and TRBJ1-5; TRBD1 matches 9 bases. Per germline, CDR1 SGHTA and CDR2 FQGNSA. The CDR3 length is 15 residues. V gave up 3 bases and J gave up 4 bases; unmatched junction bases: 4. CDR3 bases: TGTGCCAGCAGCTTGGTACAGGGGGCGAATCAGCCCCAGCATTTT. It translates to CASSLVQGANQPQHF.

V and J are TRBV5-1 and TRBJ2-7, with 9 bases aligning to TRBD1. The CDR3 contains 16 residues. Germline V gives CDR1 SGHRS, CDR2 YFSETQ. J was trimmed by 3 bases and V by 4 bases; bases with no gene match: 11. CDR3 region: CASSTGTGSANYEQYF. The DNA of the CDR3 is TGCGCCAGCAGCACCGGGACAGGGAGCGCGAACTACGAGCAGTACTTC.

This clone was seen once. The chain uses TRBV19 and TRBJ1-5; 10 nucleotides line up with TRBD1. This CDR3 is built from 15 residues. Per germline, CDR1 LNHDA and CDR2 SQIVND (reference sequence). The V segment lost 7 bases and the J segment 4 bases; nucleotides outside the gene matches: 7. The CDR3 is CASKSTGGHNQPQHF. The CDR3 DNA reads as TGTGCCAGTAAGTCGACAGGGGGCCATAATCAGCCCCAGCATTTT.

The J gene is TRBJ1-2, the V gene TRBV6-6; D gene uncertain. Germline assignment: CDR1 MNHNY and CDR2 SVGAGI (reference sequence). This CDR3 region has 13 residues. Trimming shortened V by 2 bases and J by 7 bases, and 11 bases separated the two germline ends. In DNA, the CDR3 is TGTGCCAGCAGTTACGTCGACACGGGTGGCTACACCTTC. This gives the protein CASSYVDTGGYTF.

The rearrangement links TRBV5-6 to TRBJ2-3; D is ambiguous. Germline-derived CDR1 and CDR2 are SGHDT and YYEEEE. Trimming pared 1 base from V and 5 bases from J, leaving 8 bases between. CDR3 size: 13 residues. In DNA, the CDR3 is TGTGCCAGCAGCTTGATCGCTTTAGATACGCAGTATTTT. This gives the protein CASSLIALDTQYF.

The chain has TRBV7-5 and TRBJ2-7. TRBV7-5 is a pseudogene locus. The CDR3 consists of 13 residues. For the CDR3, the DNA is TGTGCCAGAAGCTTCGGCAGCTACTACGAGCAGTACTTC. This sequence encodes CARSFGSYYEQYF.

This clone has just one count. This chain connects TRBV10-3 to TRBJ2-7; D is unclear. The CDR3 sequence is 15 residues long. Germline CDR1 reads ENHRY; CDR2 reads SYGVKD. The ends were cut back, 6 bases at V and 7 bases at J, with 22 bases in the middle. CDR3 coding DNA: TGTGCCATCAGCGACCTTTTGACGAAAGCAAGGGAGCAGTACTTC. The encoded protein is CAISDLLTKAREQYF.

This CDR3 reads CASTTSFRGGDGSGYTF. The CDR3 DNA is TGTGCCAGTACCACCTCTTTTAGGGGGGGCGACGGTTCTGGCTACACCTTC. The chain employs TRBV19 and TRBJ1-2; the D gene is possibly TRBD1 (6 bases). The V and J ends lost 7 bases and 7 bases respectively, with 28 bases between them. Looked up from germline, CDR1 is LNHDA and CDR2 is SQIVND (reference sequence). The CDR3 covers 17 residues.

The V gene is TRBV7-9, the J gene TRBJ2-5; D is unclear. Germline lookup yields CDR1 SEHNR and CDR2 FQNEAQ (reference sequence). V shed 5 bases and J shed 2 bases, with 12 bases lying between them. The CDR3 spans 14 residues. CDR3 in amino acids: CASSDSSRQETQYF. CDR3 in DNA: TGTGCCAGCAGCGACTCTTCGCGGCAAGAGACCCAGTACTTC. Filled out from reference TRBV7-9 and TRBJ2-5, the complete variable domain reads DTGVSQNPRHKITKRGQNVTFRCDPISEHNRLYWYRQTLGQGPEFLTYFQNEAQLEKSRLLSDRFSAERPKGSFSTLEIQRTEQGDSAMYLCASSDSSRQETQYFGPGTRLLVL.

The chain uses TRBV7-2 and TRBJ1-1; 7 nucleotides line up with TRBD1. J lost 1 base, V lost 5 bases, and 7 bases had no gene match. Germline V CDR1 and CDR2: SGHTA, FQGNSA. CDR3 length: 15 residues. In DNA form, the CDR3 reads TGTGCCAGCAGCCAGGGGGGGATCGGGAACACTGAAGCTTTCTTT. Its translation is CASSQGGIGNTEAFF.